This TCR beta chain was captured by sequencing in a study of shared clonotypes between healthy human individuals. Study summary: Serving as donors were two women and a few men, whose ages spanned 18 to 49. General study findings and limits: In contrast to clonotypes shared by all four donors, non-shared clonotypes had lower generation probabilities.

As regards this clone: Its target is not known.

Naive-designated CD8 cells lacked CD45RO, were positively enriched for CCR7, and omitted terminally differentiated effector memory CD45RA+ cells. Looked up from germline, CDR1 is MDHEN and CDR2 is SYDVKM. V lost 5 bases and J 3 bases, leaving 26 bases between the germline ends. The length of the CDR3 is 18 residues. Only in-frame clones appear in the TCRdb table, and some are missing; sequencing was by immunoSEQ multiplex PCR. The sample records 750,000 to 1,000,000 clones, around 93% being singletons. This rearrangement joins TRBV28 to TRBJ2-7, with a possible D match to TRBD1 (6 bases). Sequencing used naive CD8+ T cells sorted from blood. The receptor's source is a man aged 25-40 years in good health. As DNA, the CDR3 is TGTGCCAGCAGTCCACACTCAACGAGACAGGTCCTTGGCTACGAGCAGTACTTC. Translation: CASSPHSTRQVLGYEQYF. The complete variable domain, with remaining parts taken from reference TRBV28 and TRBJ2-7, reads DVKVTQSSRYLVKRTGEKVFLECVQDMDHENMFWYRQDPGLGLRLIYFSYDVKMKEKGDIPEGYSVSREKKERFSLILESASTNQTSMYLCASSPHSTRQVLGYEQYFGPGTRLTVT.